The 28 T cell receptor beta chains below come from one sample, sequenced in a study of Graves' ophthalmopathy and Graves' hyperthyroidism. Researchers took RNA transcripts and amplified TCR beta CDR3 regions from them. HTBI-primed first-round RT-PCR preceded second-round multiplex PCR. TCRdb independently ran MiXCR on the multiplex PCR reads; one entry per CDR3 protein. The sample holds around 51,000 distinct CDR3 sequences; about 50% are singletons and the top ten take around 23%. Sequencing was done on a sample of peripheral blood. These receptors were taken from an adult man with Graves' ophthalmopathy.

Many counts were recorded for this clonotype. The chain uses TRBV19 and TRBJ2-2, with TRBD2 as a possible D gene (6 bases). In germline, CDR1 is LNHDA, CDR2 SQIVND (reference sequence). The germline V and J ends were trimmed by 4 bases and 6 bases, with 15 bases remaining between them. This CDR3 region has 15 residues. For the CDR3, the DNA is TGTGCCAGTAGTACCTCGGGACTTATGGCCGGGGAGCTGTTTTTT. This gives the protein CASSTSGLMAGELFF.

This clonotype was recorded a few times. The gene calls are TRBV7-9 and TRBJ1-5, with D possibly being TRBD1 (5 bases). Trimming pared 4 bases from V and 3 bases from J, leaving 16 bases between. Per germline, CDR1 SEHNR and CDR2 FQNEAQ (reference sequence). The CDR3 covers 16 residues. CDR3: CASSSGRGGPNQPQHF. The DNA for the CDR3 is TGTGCCAGCAGCTCAGGGCGCGGCGGGCCCAATCAGCCCCAGCATTTT.

Points on this clonotype: This sequence may be a read error, since a much larger clone differs from it by one base. This sequence joins TRBV28 and TRBJ1-1, with D perhaps TRBD1 (6 bases). The CDR3 runs to 14 residues. The germline CDR1 and CDR2 sequences are MDHEN and SYDVKM. V was cut by 8 bases and J by 2 bases, with 15 bases left in between. The CDR3 sequence is CASGGWGTNTEAFF. The CDR3 DNA sequence: TGTGCCAGCGGGGGCTGGGGAACTAACACTGAAGCTTTCTTT. The whole variable domain, remainder taken from reference TRBV28 and TRBJ1-1, is DVKVTQSSRYLVKRTGEKVFLECVQDMDHENMFWYRQDPGLGLRLIYFSYDVKMKEKGDIPEGYSVSREKKERFSLILESASTNQTSMYLCASGGWGTNTEAFFGQGTRLTVV.

This chain uses TRBV10-3 with TRBJ1-6; D possibly corresponds to TRBD1 (6 bases). The germline CDR1 and CDR2 sequences are ENHRY and SYGVKD. The CDR3 is 14 residues long. Deletions cut 2 bases from V and 7 bases from J, with 9 bases between. Here the CDR3 reads CAISEGQGNSPLHF. Written as DNA, the CDR3 is TGTGCCATCAGTGAGGGGCAGGGGAATTCACCCCTCCACTTT.

The chain is built from TRBV7-8 and TRBJ2-1, with TRBD2 matching over 13 bases. The trim removed 5 bases at V and 6 bases at J, leaving 4 bases unmatched. The V gene's germline CDR1 is SGHVS and CDR2 FQNEAQ. The CDR3 covers 15 residues. For the CDR3, the DNA is TGTGCCAGCAGCATGGGACTAGCGGGACCCAATGAGCAGTTCTTC. The encoded protein is CASSMGLAGPNEQFF.

V gene TRBV30 combines with J gene TRBJ1-5; D gene uncertain. Germline values: CDR1 GTSNPN, CDR2 SVGIG (reference sequence). The CDR3 has 14 residues. Trimming took off 2 bases at V and 0 bases at J, with 8 bases between the two ends. The CDR3 sequence: CAWSLDCSNQPQHF. Written as DNA, the CDR3 is TGTGCCTGGAGTTTGGACTGTAGCAATCAGCCCCAGCATTTT.

Here the CDR3 DNA reads TGTGCCATCAGTGAGTCGCGACTAGCGGGAGGGTTCTACAATGAGCAGTTCTTC. As protein: CAISESRLAGGFYNEQFF. This chain connects TRBV10-3 to TRBJ2-1; TRBD2 matches at 14 bases. The CDR3 loop spans 18 amino acids. CDR1 and CDR2 from the germline V gene are ENHRY and SYGVKD. J was trimmed by 3 bases and V by 0 bases; bases with no gene match: 4.

This chain uses TRBV3-1 with TRBJ1-1; D is possibly TRBD1 (5 bases). Germline V gene sequence: CDR1 LGHDT, CDR2 YNNKEL (reference sequence). V lost 4 bases to trimming and J lost 7 bases, with 7 bases between them. The CDR3 is 11 residues long. The CDR3 DNA sequence: TGTGCCAGCAGCCTCGGGGGTGAAGCTTTCTTT. This translates into CASSLGGEAFF.

Many counts were recorded for this clonotype. A clone one base away is much larger, so this may be a read error. The chain uses TRBV7-9 and TRBJ1-1, with 9 bases matching TRBD1. The CDR3 covers 19 residues. Germline V gene sequence: CDR1 SEHNR, CDR2 FQNEAQ (reference sequence). CDR3 sequence reads: CASGLLFRDRGFGHTEASF. In DNA, the CDR3 is TGTGCCAGCGGGCTCCTTTTCCGAGACAGGGGGTTCGGTCACACTGAAGCTTCCTTT.

The sample holds one count of this clonotype. This chain joins TRBV20-1 and TRBJ1-1; weak D call: TRBD1 (6 bases). From germline, CDR1 is DFQATT and CDR2 SNEGSKA (reference sequence). With 0 bases removed from V and 6 bases from J, the gap between germline ends came to 11 bases. The CDR3 is made up of 13 amino acids. The CDR3, as DNA: TGCAGTGCTAGAGAACGGGGGGGGCCTGAAGCTTTCTTT. Translated, it gives CSARERGGPEAFF.

In its sample, this clonotype was seen many times. The chain uses TRBV12-3 or TRBV12-4 and TRBJ2-5; D is possibly TRBD1 (5 bases). The CDR3 has 12 amino acids. The V and J ends lost 7 bases and 4 bases respectively, with 10 bases between them. The CDR3 nucleotides read TGTGCCAGCACCTGGGGCGGAGAGACCCAGTACTTC. As protein: CASTWGGETQYF.

The J gene is TRBJ2-3, the V gene TRBV20-1; 9 nucleotides align to TRBD2. Germline CDR1 is DFQATT and CDR2 is SNEGSKA (reference sequence). V was clipped by 4 bases and J by 4 bases; unmatched bases: 3. The CDR3 is 13 amino acids. Written as DNA, the CDR3 is TGCAGTGCTACTAGCGGGACACCAGATACGCAGTATTTT. It yields the protein CSATSGTPDTQYF.

To note about this clonotype: A read error is likely, as this CDR3 ends without the conserved phenylalanine or tryptophan. The chain has TRBV5-1 and TRBJ2-1; no clear D. The V end lost 0 bases, the J end lost 0 bases, and 7 bases lay between the germline ends. CDR3 length: 15 amino acids. CDR1 SGHRS and CDR2 YFSETQ come from the germline V gene. This chain's CDR3 is CASSLDPGSYNEQFS. The DNA for the CDR3 is TGCGCCAGCAGCTTGGACCCAGGCTCCTACAATGAGCAGTTCTCC.

This clonotype is a singleton in its sample. The chain couples TRBV7-3 to TRBJ1-2; D unresolved. The ends were cut back, 1 base at V and 5 bases at J, with 29 bases in the middle. This CDR3 comprises 20 residues. The germline V gene encodes CDR1 SGHTA and CDR2 FQGTGA. The CDR3 loop reads CASSLSSSFTGDVGVYGYTF. In DNA form, the CDR3 reads TGTGCCAGCAGCTTAAGTAGCAGCTTCACCGGGGATGTTGGGGTTTATGGCTACACCTTC.

The chain carries TRBV13 and TRBJ2-3; D not resolved. The V gene's germline CDR1 is PRHDT and CDR2 FYEKMQ (reference sequence). The CDR3 totals 16 residues. Trimming shortened V by 5 bases and J by 6 bases, and 21 bases separated the two germline ends. CDR3 bases: TGTGCCAGCAGCCGGTCGGTCGGGCCGAGTAGGGATACGCAGTATTTT. It yields the protein CASSRSVGPSRDTQYF.

This clonotype was found once. The rearrangement joins TRBV19 to TRBJ1-3; 7 bases align to TRBD1. This CDR3 is 15 amino acids long. Germline-derived CDR1 and CDR2 are LNHDA and SQIVND (reference sequence). Trimming at V came to 8 bases and at J to 8 bases, leaving 15 bases not matched to a gene. The CDR3 region is CASWTGSTYGYTIYF. The CDR3 nucleotides read TGTGCCAGTTGGACAGGATCAACCTATGGCTACACCATATATTTT.

CDR3 bases: TGTGCCACCCAGCGTGGCAGGAATAGCAATCAGCCCCAGCATTTT. It translates to CATQRGRNSNQPQHF. V is TRBV5-4 and J is TRBJ1-5, with D uncertain. Trimming pared 9 bases from V and 0 bases from J, leaving 16 bases between. There are 15 residues in the CDR3. Germline values: CDR1 SGHNT, CDR2 YYREEE (reference sequence).

This clonotype was observed at least ten times. This rearrangement joins TRBV19 to TRBJ1-5; maybe TRBD1 (6 bases). CDR3 size: 15 residues. V lost 7 bases and J lost 0, with 13 bases in between. Germline assignment: CDR1 LNHDA and CDR2 SQIVND (reference sequence). CDR3 nucleotides: TGTGCCAGTAAGGAGGGGGGGATTAGCAATCAGCCCCAGCATTTT. Amino acids: CASKEGGISNQPQHF.

This clonotype occurred a few times. This sequence may be a read error, since a much larger clone differs from it by one base. The chain joins TRBV6-1 to TRBJ2-5; D is undetermined. V was clipped by 1 base and J by 2 bases, with 5 bases between them. Germline CDR1 MNHNS, CDR2 SASEGT. The CDR3 runs 13 residues. The CDR3 loop reads CASSEGRQETQYF. CDR3 DNA sequence: TGTGCCAGCAGTGAAGGCAGACAAGAGACCCAGTACTTC.

The genes are TRBV7-9 and TRBJ1-1; TRBD1 agrees at 7 bases. There are 15 residues in the CDR3. J gave up 4 bases and V 5 bases, and 10 bases lay outside the gene matches. Germline CDR1 and CDR2: SEHNR and FQNEAQ (reference sequence). This CDR3 reads CASSTIRGRRTEAFF. The CDR3 DNA sequence: TGTGCCAGCAGCACTATTAGGGGGCGGCGCACTGAAGCTTTCTTT.

J is TRBJ2-3 and V is TRBV18; the match to TRBD2 covers 8 bases. With 3 bases clipped from V and 3 bases from J, the junction kept 5 bases outside the gene matches. The CDR3 runs 15 residues. Germline CDR1 and CDR2: KGHSH and LQKENI. The CDR3 spells CASSPLGGATDTQYF. The CDR3 DNA reads as TGTGCCAGCTCACCCCTCGGGGGGGCGACAGATACGCAGTATTTT.

Many counts were recorded for this clonotype. This chain links TRBV5-1 with TRBJ2-1, with D possibly matching TRBD1 (7 bases). The CDR3 covers 16 residues. CDR1 and CDR2 from the germline V gene are SGHRS and YFSETQ. V was clipped by 4 bases and J by 6 bases, with 20 bases between them. The CDR3 coding sequence is TGCGCCAGCAGCATGCATCGACAGGGACTCGCCAATGAGCAGTTCTTC. Translated, it gives CASSMHRQGLANEQFF.

In its sample, this clonotype was seen many times. The V and J genes are TRBV5-1 and TRBJ2-2, with 9 bases aligning to TRBD1. The CDR3 extends over 17 amino acids. Germline-derived CDR1 and CDR2 are SGHRS and YFSETQ. After removal of 4 bases from V and 0 bases from J, the junction contained 7 bases not matched to a gene. The CDR3 DNA is TGCGCCAGCAGCAGAAGCCGACAGGGGGCGAACACCGGGGAGCTGTTTTTT. This encodes CASSRSRQGANTGELFF.

The rearrangement links TRBV5-4 to TRBJ1-6; 7 nucleotides agree with TRBD1. The CDR3 runs to 14 residues. CDR1 is SGHNT, CDR2 YYREEE, per germline (reference sequence). V trimming: 3 bases; J trimming: 7 bases; junction bases outside the gene matches: 4. The CDR3 sequence: CASSSTGLNSPLHF. CDR3 sequence (DNA): TGTGCCAGCAGCTCGACAGGGTTGAATTCACCCCTCCACTTT.

This chain connects TRBV19 to TRBJ1-1; TRBD1 agrees at 7 bases. Germline V gives CDR1 LNHDA, CDR2 SQIVND (reference sequence). The CDR3 covers 14 residues. Trimming at V came to 3 bases and at J to 1 base, leaving 2 bases not matched to a gene. CDR3 region: CASSIGTANTEAFF. The CDR3 nucleotides read TGTGCCAGTAGTATTGGGACAGCGAACACTGAAGCTTTCTTT. The full variable domain, rest sourced from reference TRBV19 and TRBJ1-1, is DGGITQSPKYLFRKEGQNVTLSCEQNLNHDAMYWYRQDPGQGLRLIYYSQIVNDFQKGDIAEGYSVSREKKESFPLTVTSAQKNPTAFYLCASSIGTANTEAFFGQGTRLTVV.

This clonotype was recorded many times. The chain couples TRBV6-1 to TRBJ1-6; TRBD1 is a possible D gene (6 bases). The germline CDR1 and CDR2 sequences are MNHNS and SASEGT. V lost 4 bases and J lost 4, with 11 bases in between. This CDR3 region has 15 residues. The CDR3 region is CASSGPQGYNSPLHF. The CDR3 coding sequence is TGTGCCAGCAGTGGCCCCCAGGGGTATAATTCACCCCTCCACTTT.

This rearrangement joins TRBV7-2 to TRBJ1-1; D remains ambiguous. Per germline, CDR1 SGHTA and CDR2 FQGNSA. V shed 2 bases and J shed 3 bases, with 10 bases lying between them. This CDR3 has 14 residues. The CDR3 bases are TGTGCCAGCAGCTTAAATAAGGTTTACACTGAAGCTTTCTTT. Residues: CASSLNKVYTEAFF.

This chain uses TRBV19 with TRBJ1-5; D unclear. Deletions cut 6 bases from V and 3 bases from J, with 12 bases between. CDR1 and CDR2 (germline): LNHDA, SQIVND (reference sequence). This CDR3 is 14 amino acids long. The CDR3 DNA follows: TGTGCCAGTAGCCGAGACGGTCCCAATCAGCCCCAGCATTTT. Amino acid sequence: CASSRDGPNQPQHF.